What follows is one T cell receptor beta chain and its context. The authors split each subset's genomic DNA evenly across several immunoSEQ plates. TCRdb's copy holds only in-frame clones and misses some; the assay was immunoSEQ multiplex PCR. This table has 450,000 to 500,000 clones, 65% to 80% appearing once. This specimen comes from a study of shared clonotypes between healthy human individuals. Trimming cost V 4 bases and J 1 base; bases outside gene matches: 3. Germline loops: CDR1 SGHNT, CDR2 YYREEE (reference sequence). This CDR3 contains 14 residues. Sequencing was performed on PBMCs. The V gene is TRBV5-4, the J gene TRBJ2-5, with TRBD1 matching over 8 bases. The TCR comes from a woman in her 40s in good health. Some clones in this sample may be carry-over from other donors' samples. CDR3: CASSRRGPQETQYF. Here the CDR3 DNA reads TGTGCCAGCAGCCGCAGGGGGCCCCAAGAGACCCAGTACTTC.